The rows below give T cell receptor beta chains drawn from one sample of a study of T-cell reconstitution after alpha-beta-depleted transplantation in children. TCRdb processed the PCR reads anew with MiXCR; each CDR3 protein has one entry. Counted here are roughly 790,000 distinct CDR3 sequences, 15% to 20% occurring once; the ten biggest clones make up roughly 5%. This sample comprised PBMCs, mostly from graft donor cells, obtained 360 days after TCRalphabeta/CD19-depleted stem cell transplant. These receptors came from a male patient between 5 and 17 years old who had a stem cell transplant for acute lymphoblastic leukemia, so the T cells may come from the graft donor. Both conserved end residues are part of each CDR3. D genes are given only for firm matches. Clone size is stated in some rows and not others, as once, few, many or a class when expanded.

J,size,V,D,CDR3,DNA
TRBJ1-1,.,TRBV4-1,.,CASSPIGGGLEAFF,TGCGCCAGCAGCCCCATCGGGGGTGGGCTAGAAGCTTTCTTT
TRBJ2-7,.,TRBV9,TRBD1,CASSVEGALRF,TGTGCCAGCAGCGTAGAGGGGGCCCTGCGATTC
TRBJ1-2,few,TRBV5-1,TRBD1,CASSSPGQGDYGYTF,TGCGCCAGCAGCTCACCGGGACAGGGAGACTATGGCTACACCTTC
TRBJ2-3,few,TRBV6-1,TRBD2,CASSGLAGGSRDTQYF,TGTGCCAGCAGTGGACTAGCGGGAGGATCAAGAGATACGCAGTATTTT
TRBJ2-5,.,TRBV12-3/TRBV12-4,.,CASSITGFGETQYF,TGTGCCAGCAGTATTACAGGGTTCGGGGAGACCCAGTACTTC
TRBJ2-7,few,TRBV20-1,.,CSARDEGTGTYEQYF,TGCAGTGCTAGAGATGAGGGGACTGGCACCTACGAGCAGTACTTC
TRBJ2-7,few,TRBV12-3/TRBV12-4,.,CASSLNLGVYF,TGTGCCAGCAGTTTGAATCTCGGGGTGTACTTC
TRBJ2-5,.,TRBV27,.,CASSPQPVWTQYF,TGTGCCAGCAGTCCCCAACCCGTTTGGACCCAGTACTTC
TRBJ2-7,.,TRBV28,.,CAMGPGPSGSSYEQYF,TGTGCCATGGGCCCCGGGCCCAGCGGTTCCTCCTACGAGCAGTACTTC
TRBJ2-1,.,TRBV5-1,TRBD2,CASSLAGGQGNNEQFF,TGCGCCAGCAGCCTAGCGGGAGGGCAGGGGAACAATGAGCAGTTCTTC
TRBJ2-5,.,TRBV18,.,CVSSPRTGQETQYF,TGTGTCAGCTCACCCAGAACAGGCCAAGAGACCCAGTACTTC
TRBJ2-7,few,TRBV4-1,TRBD2,CASSQSGGTSYEQYF,TGCGCCAGCAGCCAATCGGGGGGGACCTCCTACGAGCAGTACTTC
TRBJ2-4,.,TRBV5-1,.,CASSLGVAKNIQYF,TGCGCCAGCAGCTTAGGGGTAGCCAAAAACATTCAGTACTTC
TRBJ2-7,.,TRBV20-1,TRBD2,CSATPFLRLAGGNEQYF,TGCAGTGCCACCCCTTTTTTGAGACTAGCGGGAGGCAACGAGCAGTACTTC
TRBJ2-1,.,TRBV5-1,.,CASSLYGIGYNEQFF,TGCGCCAGCAGCTTGTACGGGATTGGCTACAATGAGCAGTTCTTC
TRBJ2-5,.,TRBV6-5,.,CATRGGETQYF,TGTGCCACCAGGGGGGGGGAGACCCAGTACTTC